Listed below are T cell receptor beta chains from one sample, sequenced in a study of T-cell memory formation after mild COVID-19. MiXCR, applied by TCRdb to the 5' RACE reads, yields one record per CDR3 protein. Among over 45,000 distinct CDR3 sequences, roughly 25% were seen once, and the ten largest hold about 42%. The sequenced sample consisted of PBMCs or a T cell subset sorted from them (not recorded which). The receptors stem from a man between 18 and 35 years old who had mild COVID-19 (a few samples of this study predate the infection). Cell type and time point are not known. Both conserved end residues are part of each CDR3. Each record gives: J gene, clone size, D gene, V gene, CDR3 DNA, CDR3 protein. D genes are given only for firm matches. Part of the rows lack a size; the others show once, few, many or a class for expanded clones.

J gene: TRBJ2-2; clone size: once; D gene: -; V gene: TRBV27; CDR3 DNA: TGTGCCAGCCGCCTCGGACCCTACACCGGGGAGCTGTTTTTT; CDR3 protein: CASRLGPYTGELFF
J gene: TRBJ1-2; clone size: -; D gene: -; V gene: TRBV27; CDR3 DNA: TGTGCCAGCAGTAAACGAGCTAACTATGGCTACACCTTC; CDR3 protein: CASSKRANYGYTF
J gene: TRBJ1-2; clone size: -; D gene: -; V gene: TRBV18; CDR3 DNA: TGTGCCAGCTCACGGCTTGGACAGTCCTATGGCTACACCTTC; CDR3 protein: CASSRLGQSYGYTF
J gene: TRBJ1-1; clone size: -; D gene: -; V gene: TRBV25-1; CDR3 DNA: TGTGCCAGCAGTGAAGGATTCAACACTGAAGCTTTCTTT; CDR3 protein: CASSEGFNTEAFF
J gene: TRBJ2-1; clone size: few; D gene: -; V gene: TRBV12-3/TRBV12-4; CDR3 DNA: TGTGCCAGCACCTTCGCAGGGAACAATGAGCAGTTCTTC; CDR3 protein: CASTFAGNNEQFF
J gene: TRBJ2-3; clone size: many; D gene: TRBD1; V gene: TRBV11-2; CDR3 DNA: TGTGCCAGCAGCTTTCAGGGGGCTTGGAGCACAGATACGCAGTATTTT; CDR3 protein: CASSFQGAWSTDTQYF
J gene: TRBJ1-2; clone size: few; D gene: TRBD1; V gene: TRBV4-1; CDR3 DNA: TGCGCCAGCAGCCAAGCGGTTTGGACAGGGGCCTCAACCTATGGCTACACCTTC; CDR3 protein: CASSQAVWTGASTYGYTF
J gene: TRBJ1-6; clone size: -; D gene: -; V gene: TRBV4-2; CDR3 DNA: TGTGCCAGCAGCCAAGTCGGTAATTCACCCCTCCACTTT; CDR3 protein: CASSQVGNSPLHF
J gene: TRBJ2-5; clone size: -; D gene: -; V gene: TRBV6-2/TRBV6-3; CDR3 DNA: TGTGCCAGCAGTTCGACAGCCCGAGAGACCCAGTACTTC; CDR3 protein: CASSSTARETQYF
J gene: TRBJ2-5; clone size: few; D gene: TRBD2; V gene: TRBV2; CDR3 DNA: TGTGCCAGCAGTGGAAGGGAGCTAGCGGGGGTGATGAAAGAGACCCAGTACTTC; CDR3 protein: CASSGRELAGVMKETQYF
J gene: TRBJ2-1; clone size: -; D gene: TRBD2; V gene: TRBV5-1; CDR3 DNA: TGCGCCAGCAGCTCGGGACTAGCGGGCTTCGATGAGCAGTTCTTC; CDR3 protein: CASSSGLAGFDEQFF
J gene: TRBJ2-2; clone size: few; D gene: TRBD1; V gene: TRBV12-3/TRBV12-4; CDR3 DNA: TGTGCCAGCAGTGGACAGGCGAACACCGGGGAGCTGTTTTTT; CDR3 protein: CASSGQANTGELFF
J gene: TRBJ2-7; clone size: once; D gene: -; V gene: TRBV7-2; CDR3 DNA: TGTGCCAGCAGCTCGGGAATGACCTACGAGCAGTACTTC; CDR3 protein: CASSSGMTYEQYF
J gene: TRBJ1-2; clone size: -; D gene: -; V gene: TRBV6-5; CDR3 DNA: TGTGCCAGCAGGGACGGATACTATGGCTACACCTTC; CDR3 protein: CASRDGYYGYTF
J gene: TRBJ2-3; clone size: -; D gene: TRBD2; V gene: TRBV4-3; CDR3 DNA: TGCGCCAGCAGCCAAGAAAGCGGGAGCAGCTCAAATACGCAGTATTTT; CDR3 protein: CASSQESGSSSNTQYF
J gene: TRBJ2-7; clone size: few; D gene: TRBD1; V gene: TRBV20-1; CDR3 DNA: TGCAGTGCTCACCCCGGGACAGGCTACGAGCAGTACTTC; CDR3 protein: CSAHPGTGYEQYF
J gene: TRBJ2-7; clone size: few; D gene: TRBD1; V gene: TRBV20-1; CDR3 DNA: TGCAGTGCTCGAGGACAGGGGGAATTTGTATACGAGCAGTACTTC; CDR3 protein: CSARGQGEFVYEQYF
J gene: TRBJ1-2; clone size: -; D gene: -; V gene: TRBV19; CDR3 DNA: TGTGCCAGTAGTGTTAAGGGGCTTGGCTACACCTTC; CDR3 protein: CASSVKGLGYTF
J gene: TRBJ1-5; clone size: -; D gene: -; V gene: TRBV20-1; CDR3 DNA: TGCAGTGCCCGGAAGACACGTTTGGGACCCTGCCATCAGCCCCAGCATTTT; CDR3 protein: CSARKTRLGPCHQPQHF
J gene: TRBJ2-7; clone size: few; D gene: -; V gene: TRBV12-5; CDR3 DNA: TGTGCTAGTGGTTTGTTCACTGCGGCAGGGTGGGGCGAGCAGTACTTC; CDR3 protein: CASGLFTAAGWGEQYF
J gene: TRBJ1-1; clone size: -; D gene: -; V gene: TRBV5-1; CDR3 DNA: TGCGCCAGCAGCTTGGGGTCCGAAACCACTGAAGCTTTCTTT; CDR3 protein: CASSLGSETTEAFF
J gene: TRBJ2-7; clone size: few; D gene: TRBD2; V gene: TRBV5-1; CDR3 DNA: TGCGCCAGCAGCCAAGGACTAGCGGGGGCCGTATTTGTCTACGAGCAGTACTTC; CDR3 protein: CASSQGLAGAVFVYEQYF
J gene: TRBJ2-5; clone size: -; D gene: TRBD1; V gene: TRBV6-2/TRBV6-3; CDR3 DNA: TGTGCCAGCACCCACGTGGACCAGGGGGCTGGGGAGACCCAGTACTTC; CDR3 protein: CASTHVDQGAGETQYF
J gene: TRBJ2-5; clone size: -; D gene: -; V gene: TRBV6-2/TRBV6-3; CDR3 DNA: TGTGCCAGCAGTTACTCGTCGGGGGCTTCCAACCTCCAAGAGACCCAGTACTTC; CDR3 protein: CASSYSSGASNLQETQYF
J gene: TRBJ2-5; clone size: once; D gene: -; V gene: TRBV4-1; CDR3 DNA: TGCGCCAGCAGCAACCGACTCGTCGAGACCCAGTACTTC; CDR3 protein: CASSNRLVETQYF
J gene: TRBJ2-5; clone size: few; D gene: -; V gene: TRBV6-2/TRBV6-3; CDR3 DNA: TGTGCCAGCAGTTATCGAACTGGCCCCCAAGAGACCCAGTACTTC; CDR3 protein: CASSYRTGPQETQYF
J gene: TRBJ1-5; clone size: few; D gene: -; V gene: TRBV12-3/TRBV12-4; CDR3 DNA: TGTGCCAGCAAGGTCGAAGGACAGACCTCAGAGCCCCAGCATTTT; CDR3 protein: CASKVEGQTSEPQHF
J gene: TRBJ1-2; clone size: once; D gene: TRBD1; V gene: TRBV4-1; CDR3 DNA: TGCGCCAGCAGCCCGGGACAGGGGTCTGGGGATGGCTACACCTTC; CDR3 protein: CASSPGQGSGDGYTF
J gene: TRBJ1-1; clone size: few; D gene: TRBD1; V gene: TRBV10-3; CDR3 DNA: TGTGCCATTCGGACAGGGGGGAACACTGAAGCTTTCTTT; CDR3 protein: CAIRTGGNTEAFF
J gene: TRBJ2-3; clone size: -; D gene: -; V gene: TRBV6-4; CDR3 DNA: TGTGCCAGCAGTGACGGGGAGGGCACAGATACGCAGTATTTT; CDR3 protein: CASSDGEGTDTQYF
J gene: TRBJ1-2; clone size: -; D gene: -; V gene: TRBV5-6; CDR3 DNA: TGTGCCAGCAGCTTGTCAACAAGGAGTGCCTATGGCTACACCTTC; CDR3 protein: CASSLSTRSAYGYTF
J gene: TRBJ1-3; clone size: -; D gene: -; V gene: TRBV3-1; CDR3 DNA: TGTGCCAGCAGGGGCCTCGGAAACACCATATATTTT; CDR3 protein: CASRGLGNTIYF
J gene: TRBJ2-3; clone size: few; D gene: -; V gene: TRBV18; CDR3 DNA: TGTGCCAGCTCACCATTCGGAAGGATCGGAGATACGCAGTATTTT; CDR3 protein: CASSPFGRIGDTQYF
J gene: TRBJ2-4; clone size: -; D gene: -; V gene: TRBV6-6; CDR3 DNA: TGTGCCAGCAGTTACAAGGGGAGTAAAAACATTCAGTACTTC; CDR3 protein: CASSYKGSKNIQYF
J gene: TRBJ1-1; clone size: -; D gene: -; V gene: TRBV4-3; CDR3 DNA: TGCGCCAGCAGCCAAGAGGATTGGACAGTCATGAACACTGAAGCTTTCTTT; CDR3 protein: CASSQEDWTVMNTEAFF
J gene: TRBJ2-5; clone size: few; D gene: TRBD2; V gene: TRBV7-9; CDR3 DNA: TGTGCCAGCAGCTTATTAAGCGGGGGGGTTGCGGCAGAGACCCAGTACTTC; CDR3 protein: CASSLLSGGVAAETQYF
J gene: TRBJ2-7; clone size: few; D gene: TRBD1; V gene: TRBV11-2; CDR3 DNA: TGTGCCAGCAGCTCGACAGGGGGCTCGAACGAGCAGTACTTC; CDR3 protein: CASSSTGGSNEQYF
J gene: TRBJ1-1; clone size: -; D gene: -; V gene: TRBV6-5; CDR3 DNA: TGTGCCAGCAGTTTAGGTGTGAACACTGAAGCTTTCTTT; CDR3 protein: CASSLGVNTEAFF
J gene: TRBJ2-1; clone size: few; D gene: TRBD2; V gene: TRBV7-8; CDR3 DNA: TGTGCCAGCAGGCCCGGGACTAGCGCTCTCAATGAGCAGTTCTTC; CDR3 protein: CASRPGTSALNEQFF
J gene: TRBJ2-2; clone size: few; D gene: -; V gene: TRBV21-1; CDR3 DNA: TGTGCCAGCAGCAAAGGTGGCAGATCTTCCACCGGGGAGCTGTTTTTT; CDR3 protein: CASSKGGRSSTGELFF
J gene: TRBJ2-3; clone size: few; D gene: -; V gene: TRBV6-4; CDR3 DNA: TGTGCCAGCAGTGATGGGGGGACCACAGATACGCAGTATTTT; CDR3 protein: CASSDGGTTDTQYF
J gene: TRBJ2-7; clone size: -; D gene: TRBD1; V gene: TRBV12-3/TRBV12-4; CDR3 DNA: TGTGCCAGCAGTCGGACAGGGCTCGAGCAGTACTTC; CDR3 protein: CASSRTGLEQYF
J gene: TRBJ1-1; clone size: -; D gene: TRBD1; V gene: TRBV5-1; CDR3 DNA: TGCGCCAGCAGCCCGGGACAGGGAGGAGGCACTGAAGCTTTCTTT; CDR3 protein: CASSPGQGGGTEAFF
J gene: TRBJ2-5; clone size: -; D gene: TRBD2; V gene: TRBV6-2/TRBV6-3; CDR3 DNA: TGTGCCAGCGACCCTAGCGGGCGGACGGAGACCCAGTACTTC; CDR3 protein: CASDPSGRTETQYF
J gene: TRBJ2-1; clone size: -; D gene: TRBD2; V gene: TRBV19; CDR3 DNA: TGTGCCAGTAGTATAACGAGCGGGGCCTACAATGAGCAGTTCTTC; CDR3 protein: CASSITSGAYNEQFF
J gene: TRBJ1-4; clone size: few; D gene: -; V gene: TRBV12-3/TRBV12-4; CDR3 DNA: TGTGCCAGCAGTTCAGTTCCCGGGCCTGATGAAAAACTGTTTTTT; CDR3 protein: CASSSVPGPDEKLFF
J gene: TRBJ2-1; clone size: few; D gene: TRBD1; V gene: TRBV29-1; CDR3 DNA: TGCAGCGTTGTAGGGACAGAAAGTTCTAATGAGCAGTTCTTC; CDR3 protein: CSVVGTESSNEQFF